This T cell receptor beta chain was captured in a study of T cells in Graves' hyperthyroidism and ophthalmopathy (dated by TCRdb to the late 2010s). For the study in its entirety: Peripheral blood samples were taken at initial diagnosis, before any treatment was given. In roughly six Graves' hyperthyroidism patients, the study also compared T-cell repertoires from thyroid tissue with T-cell repertoires from blood. After sampling, hyperthyroidism patients received methimazole starting at 30 mg daily, and ophthalmopathy patients received high-dose intravenous methylprednisolone. The paper reports TCR Vbeta CDR3 sequencing of roughly 140 peripheral blood samples: under 45 ophthalmopathy, roughly 80 hyperthyroidism and around 17 progressor patients. An independent validation cohort of around 19 hyperthyroidism patients and approximately 17 patients who later progressed to ophthalmopathy tested prospective prediction of ophthalmopathy. TCR V-J signatures able to tell the groups apart were searched for in a discovery cohort of 95 or so patients, of whom around 43 had Graves' ophthalmopathy and 57 had stable Graves' hyperthyroidism. The 100 discovery patients were randomly split 7:3 into training and test sets. The research as a whole found: No statistical method was used to set the sample size in advance, and investigators knew the group allocation. Most expanded thyroid clonotypes (frequency above 0.001) were also detected in blood, suggesting blood repertoires may reflect thyroid immune responses. During validation, the model predicted progression to ophthalmopathy a median of approximately 6 months ahead of onset, with almost 71% sensitivity and 72% to 80% specificity. In cross-validation, a model built on a 13 V-J signature told ophthalmopathy apart from stable hyperthyroidism with approximately 91% sensitivity and roughly 83% specificity, and in testing the same model reached 80%/75%.

Ophthalmopathy patients had moderately to severely active disease, Clinical Activity Score of at least 3, NOSPECS grade of at least 4, and duration under 3 months. Exclusion was applied to patients with uncontrolled infections, other autoimmune diseases, pregnancy or lactation. Diagnoses relied on clinical symptoms, serum thyroxine and TRAb, thyroid ultrasound and orbital computed tomography. PBMCs were isolated from approximately 10 ml of fresh peripheral blood by Ficoll-Paque density gradient centrifugation. Total RNA was extracted using Trizol reagent, and RNA quality was assessed on an Agilent 2100 Bioanalyzer. The TCR beta CDR3 regions were amplified from the RNA transcripts. A first-round RT-PCR of the TCR CDR3 used the HTBI primer set with the Qiagen OneStep RT-PCR kit. The libraries were constructed in a second round of multiplex PCR and then size-selected and purified. Libraries were sequenced paired-end with 100 bp reads on an Illumina HiSeq2000. The study's processing was this. SOAPnuke was used to process the raw data, removing reads that contained adapters or uncalled bases, had a mean Phred below 15, or lacked an exact match to the constant primer or identifier. High-quality paired reads were merged using COPE v1.2.5, and each unique nucleotide sequence was defined as a clonotype. MiTCR v1.1 was used to align clonotypes to the IMGT TRBV, TRBD and TRBJ reference segments. Only V-J combinations with frequency above 0.0001, covering 99.2% of repertoires, were analysed. The TCS score was defined as F50 (clonal expansion) divided by E x V (chaos), with BLOSUM62-based TCRdist calculated between CDR3 peptides within each V-J. Welch's t-statistics and random forest reduced fewer than 550 V-J features to roughly 13, which were used in a naive Bayes classifier (R e1071). The similarity between thyroid and blood repertoires was quantified using the Morisita-Horn index. TCRdb trimmed the raw reads at Q25, called clones with MiXCR and kept productive beta chains. Records with the same CDR3 protein are collapsed into one entry carrying the most frequent genes and DNA. These V and J calls are TCRdb output, not the study's own analysis. A total of more than 500,000 distinct CDR3 sequences appear in this sample, 14% to 15% of them only once. The ten largest account for 4% to 5.5% of the sample.

Comment on this clonotype: Its target antigen remains unknown. It has no much larger one-base neighbor in the sample; base qualities were not kept.

For this chain, trimming is 4 bases at the V end and 4 bases at the J end, and the number of junction bases without a gene match is 6. The CDR3 has 14 amino acids, counting the end cysteine and phenylalanine. Only the CDR3 part of the read is kept: 42 bases, read in frame from the first base. CDR1 and CDR2, per the germline V gene, are MNHEY and SVGEGT. The receptor was derived from a woman in her thirties or forties with Graves' ophthalmopathy. Here the chain combines TRBV6-2 or TRBV6-3 and TRBJ2-5; TRBD2 agrees with 7 junctional bases. Sequencing was carried out using blood. CDR3 sequence: CASSSSGEPETQYF. The DNA is as follows: TGTGCCAGCAGTTCCAGCGGGGAGCCAGAGACCCAGTACTTC.